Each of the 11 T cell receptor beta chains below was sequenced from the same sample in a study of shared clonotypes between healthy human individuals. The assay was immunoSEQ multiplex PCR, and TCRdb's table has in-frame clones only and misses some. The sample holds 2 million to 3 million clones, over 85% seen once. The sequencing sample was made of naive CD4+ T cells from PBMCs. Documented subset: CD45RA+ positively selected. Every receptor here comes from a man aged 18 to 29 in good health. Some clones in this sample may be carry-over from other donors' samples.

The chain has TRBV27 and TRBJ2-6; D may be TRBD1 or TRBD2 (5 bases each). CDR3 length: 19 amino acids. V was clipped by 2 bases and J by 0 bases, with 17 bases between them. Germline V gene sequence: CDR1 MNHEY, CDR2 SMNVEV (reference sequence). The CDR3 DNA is TGTGCCAGCAGTTTAGGAGCGGCCAGGGTGTCCTCTGGGGCCAACGTCCTGACTTTC. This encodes CASSLGAARVSSGANVLTF.

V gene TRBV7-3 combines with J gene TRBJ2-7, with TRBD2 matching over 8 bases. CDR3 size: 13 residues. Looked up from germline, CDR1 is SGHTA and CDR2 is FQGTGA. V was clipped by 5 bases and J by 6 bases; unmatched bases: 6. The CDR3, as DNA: TGTGCCAGCAGCCAAGTGGGGACTAGCGAGCAGTACTTC. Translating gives CASSQVGTSEQYF.

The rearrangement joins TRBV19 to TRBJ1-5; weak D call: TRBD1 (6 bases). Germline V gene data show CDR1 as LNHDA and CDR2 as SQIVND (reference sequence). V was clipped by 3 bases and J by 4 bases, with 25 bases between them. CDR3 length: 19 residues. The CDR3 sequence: CASSITPFLSDRSNQPQHF. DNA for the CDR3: TGTGCCAGTAGTATTACTCCATTTCTCTCGGACAGATCTAATCAGCCCCAGCATTTT.

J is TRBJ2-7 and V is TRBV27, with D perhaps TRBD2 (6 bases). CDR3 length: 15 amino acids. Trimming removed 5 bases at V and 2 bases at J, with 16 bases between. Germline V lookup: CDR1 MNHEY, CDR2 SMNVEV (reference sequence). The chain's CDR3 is CASSLTGTGTYEQYF. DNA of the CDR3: TGTGCCAGCAGTCTGACCGGGACTGGGACCTACGAGCAGTACTTC.

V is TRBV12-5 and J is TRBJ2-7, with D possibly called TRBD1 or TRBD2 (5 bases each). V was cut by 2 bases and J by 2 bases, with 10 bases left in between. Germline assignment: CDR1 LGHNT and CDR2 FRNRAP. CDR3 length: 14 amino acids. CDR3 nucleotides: TGTGCTAGTGGTTTGAGGGGCGGGCCCTACGAGCAGTACTTC. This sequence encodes CASGLRGGPYEQYF.

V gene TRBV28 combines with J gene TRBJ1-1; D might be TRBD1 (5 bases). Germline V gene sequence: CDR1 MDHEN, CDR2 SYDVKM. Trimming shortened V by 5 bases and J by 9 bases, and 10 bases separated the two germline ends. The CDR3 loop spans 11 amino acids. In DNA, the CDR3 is TGTGCCAGCAGTCCCCGGGGCCAAGCTTTCTTT. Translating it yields CASSPRGQAFF.

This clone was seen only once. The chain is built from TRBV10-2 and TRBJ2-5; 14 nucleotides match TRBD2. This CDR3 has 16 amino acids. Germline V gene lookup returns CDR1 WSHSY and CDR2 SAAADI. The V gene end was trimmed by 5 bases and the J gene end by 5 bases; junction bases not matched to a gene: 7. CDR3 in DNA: TGCGCCAGCAGTACCCGACTAGCGGGAGGGCGGGAGACCCAGTACTTC. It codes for CASSTRLAGGRETQYF.

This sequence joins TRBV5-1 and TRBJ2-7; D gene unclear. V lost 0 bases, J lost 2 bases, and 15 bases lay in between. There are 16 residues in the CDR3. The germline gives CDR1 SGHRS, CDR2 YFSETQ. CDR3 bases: TGCGCCAGCAGCTTGGTTACCAGCGCTTCACCCTACGAGCAGTACTTC. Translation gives CASSLVTSASPYEQYF.

The CDR3: CASSLEASGRVKFF. The CDR3 DNA reads TGTGCCAGCAGCTTAGAGGCTAGCGGGAGGGTGAAGTTCTTC. The V call is TRBV7-2, the J call TRBJ2-1, with 12 nucleotides matching TRBD2. The CDR3 consists of 14 residues. V shed 1 base, J shed 14 bases, and the junction held 6 bases outside the gene matches. Germline values: CDR1 SGHTA, CDR2 FQGNSA.

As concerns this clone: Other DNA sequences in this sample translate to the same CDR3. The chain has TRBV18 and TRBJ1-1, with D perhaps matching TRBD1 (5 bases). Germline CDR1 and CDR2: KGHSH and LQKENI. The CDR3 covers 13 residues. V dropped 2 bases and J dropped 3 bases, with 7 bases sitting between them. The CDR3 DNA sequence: TGTGCCAGCTCACCATCACAGGACACTGAAGCTTTCTTT. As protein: CASSPSQDTEAFF. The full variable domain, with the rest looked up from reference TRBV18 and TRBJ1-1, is NAGVMQNPRHLVRRRGQEARLRCSPMKGHSHVYWYRQLPEEGLKFMVYLQKENIIDESGMPKERFSAEFPKEGPSILRIQQVVRGDSAAYFCASSPSQDTEAFFGQGTRLTVV.

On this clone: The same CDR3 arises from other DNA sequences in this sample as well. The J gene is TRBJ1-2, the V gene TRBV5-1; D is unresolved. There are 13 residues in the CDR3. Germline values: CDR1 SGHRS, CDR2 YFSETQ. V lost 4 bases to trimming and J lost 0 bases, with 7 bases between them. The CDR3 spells CASSPVPNYGYTF. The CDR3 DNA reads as TGCGCCAGCAGCCCCGTTCCTAACTATGGCTACACCTTC.